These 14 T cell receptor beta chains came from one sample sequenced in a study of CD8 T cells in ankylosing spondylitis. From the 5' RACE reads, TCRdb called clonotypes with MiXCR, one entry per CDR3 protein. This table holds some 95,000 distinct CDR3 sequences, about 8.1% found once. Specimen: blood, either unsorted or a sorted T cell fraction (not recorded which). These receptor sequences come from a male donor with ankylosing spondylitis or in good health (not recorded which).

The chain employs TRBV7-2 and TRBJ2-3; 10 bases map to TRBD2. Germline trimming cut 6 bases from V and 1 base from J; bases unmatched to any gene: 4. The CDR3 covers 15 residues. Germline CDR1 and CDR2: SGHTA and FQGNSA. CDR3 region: CASSRTSGGTDTQYF. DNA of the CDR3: TGTGCCAGCAGTCGGACTAGCGGAGGCACAGATACGCAGTATTTT.

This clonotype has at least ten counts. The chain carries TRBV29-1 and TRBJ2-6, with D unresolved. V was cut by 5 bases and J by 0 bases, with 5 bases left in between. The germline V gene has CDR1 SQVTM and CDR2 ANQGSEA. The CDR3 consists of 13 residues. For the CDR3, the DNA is TGCAGCGTTTACTACTCTGGGGCCAACGTCCTGACTTTC. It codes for CSVYYSGANVLTF. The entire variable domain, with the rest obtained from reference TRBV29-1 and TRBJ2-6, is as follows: SAVISQKPSRDICQRGTSLTIQCQVDSQVTMMFWYRQQPGQSLTLIATANQGSEATYESGFVIDKFPISRPNLTFSTLTVSNMSPEDSSIYLCSVYYSGANVLTFGAGSRLTVL.

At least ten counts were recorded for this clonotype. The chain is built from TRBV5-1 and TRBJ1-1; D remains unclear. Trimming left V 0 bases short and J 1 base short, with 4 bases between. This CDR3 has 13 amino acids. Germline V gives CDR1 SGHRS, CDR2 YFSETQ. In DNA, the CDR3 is TGCGCCAGCAGCTTGGAACAGAACACTGAAGCTTTCTTT. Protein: CASSLEQNTEAFF.

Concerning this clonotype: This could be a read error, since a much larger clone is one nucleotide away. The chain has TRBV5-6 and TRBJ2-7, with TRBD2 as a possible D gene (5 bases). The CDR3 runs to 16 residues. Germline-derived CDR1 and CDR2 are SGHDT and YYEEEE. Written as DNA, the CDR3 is TGTGCCAGCAGCTTGTGGAGGTTACCCCTCACCTACGCGCAGTACTTC. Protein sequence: CASSLWRLPLTYAQYF.

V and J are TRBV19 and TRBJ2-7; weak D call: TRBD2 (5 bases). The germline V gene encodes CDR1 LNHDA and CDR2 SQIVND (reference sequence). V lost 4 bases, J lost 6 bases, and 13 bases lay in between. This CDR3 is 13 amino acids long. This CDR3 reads CASSTGLRVEQYF. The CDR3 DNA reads TGTGCCAGTAGTACAGGCCTGCGGGTCGAGCAGTACTTC. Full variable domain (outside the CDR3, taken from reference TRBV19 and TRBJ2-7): DGGITQSPKYLFRKEGQNVTLSCEQNLNHDAMYWYRQDPGQGLRLIYYSQIVNDFQKGDIAEGYSVSREKKESFPLTVTSAQKNPTAFYLCASSTGLRVEQYFGPGTRLTVT.

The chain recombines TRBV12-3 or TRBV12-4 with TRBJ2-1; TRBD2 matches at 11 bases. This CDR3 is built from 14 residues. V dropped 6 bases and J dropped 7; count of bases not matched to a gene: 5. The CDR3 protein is CASRISGGANEQFF. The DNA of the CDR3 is TGTGCCAGCAGAATTAGCGGGGGGGCGAATGAGCAGTTCTTC.

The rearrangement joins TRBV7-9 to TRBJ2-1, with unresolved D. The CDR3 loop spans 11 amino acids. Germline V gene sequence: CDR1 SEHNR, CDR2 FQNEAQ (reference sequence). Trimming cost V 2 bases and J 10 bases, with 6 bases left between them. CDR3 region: CASSLMEEQFF. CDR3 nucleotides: TGTGCCAGCAGCTTAATGGAGGAGCAGTTCTTC.

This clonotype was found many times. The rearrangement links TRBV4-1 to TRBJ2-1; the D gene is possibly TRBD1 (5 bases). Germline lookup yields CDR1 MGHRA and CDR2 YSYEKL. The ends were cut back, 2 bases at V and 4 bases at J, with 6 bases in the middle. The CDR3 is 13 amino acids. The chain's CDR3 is CASSQQGYNEQFF. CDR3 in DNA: TGCGCCAGCAGCCAACAGGGATACAATGAGCAGTTCTTC.

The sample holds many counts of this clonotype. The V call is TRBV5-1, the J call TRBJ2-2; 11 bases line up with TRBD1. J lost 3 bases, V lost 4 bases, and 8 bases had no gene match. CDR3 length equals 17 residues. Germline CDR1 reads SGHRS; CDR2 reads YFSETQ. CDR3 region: CASSPQDRGQDTGELFF. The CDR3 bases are TGCGCCAGCAGCCCCCAGGACAGGGGGCAAGACACCGGGGAGCTGTTTTTT.

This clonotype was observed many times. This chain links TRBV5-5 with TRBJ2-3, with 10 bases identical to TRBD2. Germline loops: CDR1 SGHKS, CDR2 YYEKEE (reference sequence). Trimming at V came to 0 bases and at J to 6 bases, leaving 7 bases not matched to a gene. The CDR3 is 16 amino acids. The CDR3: CASSLAQRGGLDTQYF. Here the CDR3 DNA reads TGTGCCAGCAGCTTGGCGCAGCGGGGGGGCCTGGATACGCAGTATTTT.

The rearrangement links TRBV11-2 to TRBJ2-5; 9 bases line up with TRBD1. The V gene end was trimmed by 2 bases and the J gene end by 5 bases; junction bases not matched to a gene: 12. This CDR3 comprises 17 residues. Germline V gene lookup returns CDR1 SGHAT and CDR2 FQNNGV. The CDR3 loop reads CASSLTRTGELRETQYF. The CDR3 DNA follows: TGTGCCAGCAGCTTAACTCGGACAGGGGAACTCCGGGAGACCCAGTACTTC.

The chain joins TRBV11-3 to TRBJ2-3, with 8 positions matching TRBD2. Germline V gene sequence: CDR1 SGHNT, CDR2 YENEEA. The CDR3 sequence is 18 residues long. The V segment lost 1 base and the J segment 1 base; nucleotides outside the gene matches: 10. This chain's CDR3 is CASSLVAGPLPGTDTQYF. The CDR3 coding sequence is TGTGCCAGCAGCTTAGTAGCGGGACCTCTCCCTGGCACAGATACGCAGTATTTT.

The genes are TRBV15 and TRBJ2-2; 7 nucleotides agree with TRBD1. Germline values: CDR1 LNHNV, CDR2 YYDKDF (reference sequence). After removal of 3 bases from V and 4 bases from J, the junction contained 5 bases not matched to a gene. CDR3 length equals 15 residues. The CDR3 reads CATSRTGFRTGELFF. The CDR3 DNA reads TGTGCCACCAGCAGGACAGGGTTCCGCACCGGGGAGCTGTTTTTT.

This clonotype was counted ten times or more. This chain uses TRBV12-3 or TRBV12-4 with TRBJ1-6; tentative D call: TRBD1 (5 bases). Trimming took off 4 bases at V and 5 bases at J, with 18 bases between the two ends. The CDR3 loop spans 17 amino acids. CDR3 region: CASSYGGPGNNNSPLHF. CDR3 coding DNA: TGTGCCAGCAGTTATGGGGGACCAGGGAATAATAATTCACCCCTCCACTTT.